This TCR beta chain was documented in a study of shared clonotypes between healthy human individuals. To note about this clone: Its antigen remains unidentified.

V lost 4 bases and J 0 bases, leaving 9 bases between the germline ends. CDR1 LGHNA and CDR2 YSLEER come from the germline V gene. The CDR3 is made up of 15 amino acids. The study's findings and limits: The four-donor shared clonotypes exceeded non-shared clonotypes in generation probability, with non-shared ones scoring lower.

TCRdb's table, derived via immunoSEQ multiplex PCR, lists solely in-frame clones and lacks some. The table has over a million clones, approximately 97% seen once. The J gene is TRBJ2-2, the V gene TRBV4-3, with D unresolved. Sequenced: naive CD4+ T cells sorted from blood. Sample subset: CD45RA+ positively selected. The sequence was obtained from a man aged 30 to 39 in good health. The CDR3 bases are TGCGCCAGCAGCCCCGTTCAGGCGAACACCGGGGAGCTGTTTTTT. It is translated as CASSPVQANTGELFF.